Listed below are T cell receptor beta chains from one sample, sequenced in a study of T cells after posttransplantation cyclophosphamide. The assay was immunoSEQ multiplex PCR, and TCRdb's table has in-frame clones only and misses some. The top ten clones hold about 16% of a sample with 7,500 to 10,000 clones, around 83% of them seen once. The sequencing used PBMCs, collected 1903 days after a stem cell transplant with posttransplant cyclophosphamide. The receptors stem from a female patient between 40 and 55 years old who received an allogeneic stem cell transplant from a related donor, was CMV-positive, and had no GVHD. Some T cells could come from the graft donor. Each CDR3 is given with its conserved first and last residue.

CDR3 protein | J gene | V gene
CASSLDWTSGGGYYNEQFF | TRBJ2-1 | TRBV18
CASSLGNRVRDGYTF | TRBJ1-2 | TRBV19
CASSLDISFYNEQFF | TRBJ2-1 | TRBV19
CASSLGQGRNTIYF | TRBJ1-3 | TRBV5-6
CASRATGNNEKLFF | TRBJ1-4 | TRBV2
CSVVGGGTSATYEQFF | TRBJ2-1 | TRBV29-1
CASSPPGTGVETQYF | TRBJ2-5 | TRBV18
CASSRAPTARPQHF | TRBJ1-5 | TRBV27
CASSVVAGEPTDTQYF | TRBJ2-3 | TRBV9
CASSGSGYSTDTQYF | TRBJ2-3 | TRBV6-1
CASSLGQGALIAGNTIYF | TRBJ1-3 | TRBV5-1
CASSPGTGGIPSGNTIYF | TRBJ1-3 | TRBV5-8
CASSPFDRADGSYGYTF | TRBJ1-2 | TRBV18
CAIRPGQYTGNTIYF | TRBJ1-3 | TRBV10-3
CATNLDPGGPNNEQFF | TRBJ2-1 | TRBV19
CASTPRPGGTLDTQYF | TRBJ2-3 | TRBV5-1
CASCRAGGRQETQYF | TRBJ2-5 | TRBV5-1
CASSLRRGGTPSNYEQYF | TRBJ2-7 | TRBV14
CASSLTSGGQETQYF | TRBJ2-5 | TRBV7-9
CASSLIQGQTGELFF | TRBJ2-2 | TRBV7-2
CASSFTSGGAITDTQYF | TRBJ2-3 | TRBV4-2
CASSSLLAAEQYF | TRBJ2-7 | TRBV6-6
CASSETDNPAYGYTF | TRBJ1-2 | TRBV6-1
CASSLGVTTGKDTEAFF | TRBJ1-1 | TRBV7-2
CASSSIGGAYGYTF | TRBJ1-2 | TRBV11-2
CASSLVRGAGANVLTF | TRBJ2-6 | TRBV5-4
CASSFPQGHSNQPQHF | TRBJ1-5 | TRBV28
CASSQLQGARNQPQHF | TRBJ1-5 | TRBV6-4
CASSEGNTIYF | TRBJ1-3 | TRBV6-5
CASSRTGSTDTQYF | TRBJ2-3 | TRBV5-1
CASSELAGSSYEQYF | TRBJ2-7 | TRBV6-1
CASSENVLRTGELFF | TRBJ2-2 | TRBV6-1
CASRSSNGGNDQPQHF | TRBJ1-5 | TRBV27
CASEGGSEAFF | TRBJ1-1 | TRBV7-9
CATSRDQGGRDQETQYF | TRBJ2-5 | TRBV15
CASSLAWDSGNQPQHF | TRBJ1-5 | TRBV5-6